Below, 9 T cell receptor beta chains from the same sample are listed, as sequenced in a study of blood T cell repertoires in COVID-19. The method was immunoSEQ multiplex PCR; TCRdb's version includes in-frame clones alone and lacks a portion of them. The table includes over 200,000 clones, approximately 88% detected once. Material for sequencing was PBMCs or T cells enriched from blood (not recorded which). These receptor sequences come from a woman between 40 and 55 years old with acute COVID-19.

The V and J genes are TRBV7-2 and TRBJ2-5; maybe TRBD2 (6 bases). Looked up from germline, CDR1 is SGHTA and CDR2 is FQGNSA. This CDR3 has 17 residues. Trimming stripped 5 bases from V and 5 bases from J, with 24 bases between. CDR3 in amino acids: CASSPVDAGFLRETQYF. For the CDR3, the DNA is TGTGCCAGCAGCCCCGTGGACGCGGGGTTTCTCCGGGAGACCCAGTACTTC.

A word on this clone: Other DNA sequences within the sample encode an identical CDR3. CDR3 nucleotides: TGTGCCACCAGCAGAGATCGAGGTCAGCCCCAGCATTTT. This translates into CATSRDRGQPQHF. This chain joins TRBV15 and TRBJ1-5; D is uncertain. Trimming pared 0 bases from V and 6 bases from J, leaving 6 bases between. There are 13 residues in the CDR3. CDR1 and CDR2 (germline): LNHNV, YYDKDF (reference sequence).

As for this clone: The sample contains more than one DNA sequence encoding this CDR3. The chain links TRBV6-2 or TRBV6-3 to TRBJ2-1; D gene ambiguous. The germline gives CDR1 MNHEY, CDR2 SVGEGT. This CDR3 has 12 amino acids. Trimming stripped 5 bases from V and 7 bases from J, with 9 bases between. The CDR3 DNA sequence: TGTGCCAGCAGTCCATTTAGAAATGAGCAGTTCTTC. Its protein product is CASSPFRNEQFF.

CDR3: CASSLTKRVTGYGYTF. DNA for the CDR3: TGTGCCAGCAGTTTGACTAAGAGGGTGACCGGCTATGGCTACACCTTC. This chain connects TRBV28 to TRBJ1-2; D remains unclear. V dropped 3 bases and J dropped 4 bases, with 18 bases sitting between them. The CDR3 is 16 residues long. Germline-derived CDR1 and CDR2 are MDHEN and SYDVKM.

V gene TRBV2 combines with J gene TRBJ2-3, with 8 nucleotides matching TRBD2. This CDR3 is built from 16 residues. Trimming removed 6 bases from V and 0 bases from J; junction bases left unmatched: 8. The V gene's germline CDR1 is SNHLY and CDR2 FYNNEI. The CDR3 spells CASRLRSGMSTDTQYF. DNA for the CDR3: TGTGCCAGCAGGTTGCGTAGCGGGATGAGCACAGATACGCAGTATTTT.

The CDR3 region has the DNA TGTGCCACCAGCGGGACAGAGAACACCGGGGAGCTGTTTTTT. Its translation: CATSGTENTGELFF. The V gene is TRBV24-1, the J gene TRBJ2-2; 7 bases map to TRBD1. J lost 1 base, V lost 7 bases, and 2 bases had no gene match. CDR1 and CDR2 (germline): KGHDR, SFDVKD. This CDR3 comprises 14 residues.

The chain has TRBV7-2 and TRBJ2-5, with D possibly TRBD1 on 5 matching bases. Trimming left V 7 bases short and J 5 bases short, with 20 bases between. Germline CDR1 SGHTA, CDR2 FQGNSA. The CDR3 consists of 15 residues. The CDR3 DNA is TGTGCCAGCACCCTTCAAATCGACAGTCATGAGACCCAGTACTTC. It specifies CASTLQIDSHETQYF.

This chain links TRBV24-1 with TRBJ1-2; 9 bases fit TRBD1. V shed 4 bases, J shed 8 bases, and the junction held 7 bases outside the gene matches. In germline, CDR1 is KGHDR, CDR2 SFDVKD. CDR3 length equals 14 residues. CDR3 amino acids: CATSDPGTGKGYTF. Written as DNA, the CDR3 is TGTGCCACCAGTGACCCCGGGACAGGGAAGGGCTACACCTTC.

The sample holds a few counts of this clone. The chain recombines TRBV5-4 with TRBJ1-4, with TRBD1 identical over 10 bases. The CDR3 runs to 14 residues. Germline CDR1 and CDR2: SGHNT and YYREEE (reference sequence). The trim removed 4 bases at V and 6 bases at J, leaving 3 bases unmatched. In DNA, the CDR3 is TGTGCCAGCAGCGGACAGGGGGATTATGAAAAACTGTTTTTT. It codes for CASSGQGDYEKLFF.